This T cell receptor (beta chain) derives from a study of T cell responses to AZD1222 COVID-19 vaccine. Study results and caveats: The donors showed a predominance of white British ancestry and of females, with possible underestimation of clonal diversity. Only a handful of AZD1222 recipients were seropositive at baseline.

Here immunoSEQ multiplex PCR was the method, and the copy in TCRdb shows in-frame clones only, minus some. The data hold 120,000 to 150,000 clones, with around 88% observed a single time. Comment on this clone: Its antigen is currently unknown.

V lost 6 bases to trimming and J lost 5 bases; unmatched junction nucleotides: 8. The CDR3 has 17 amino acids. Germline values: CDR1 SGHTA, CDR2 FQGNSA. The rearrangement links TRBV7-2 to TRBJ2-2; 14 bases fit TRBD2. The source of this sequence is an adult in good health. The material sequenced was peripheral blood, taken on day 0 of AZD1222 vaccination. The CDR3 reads CASRPGLAGGVTGELFF. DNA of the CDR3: TGTGCCAGCAGGCCCGGACTAGCGGGAGGTGTAACCGGGGAGCTGTTTTTT.